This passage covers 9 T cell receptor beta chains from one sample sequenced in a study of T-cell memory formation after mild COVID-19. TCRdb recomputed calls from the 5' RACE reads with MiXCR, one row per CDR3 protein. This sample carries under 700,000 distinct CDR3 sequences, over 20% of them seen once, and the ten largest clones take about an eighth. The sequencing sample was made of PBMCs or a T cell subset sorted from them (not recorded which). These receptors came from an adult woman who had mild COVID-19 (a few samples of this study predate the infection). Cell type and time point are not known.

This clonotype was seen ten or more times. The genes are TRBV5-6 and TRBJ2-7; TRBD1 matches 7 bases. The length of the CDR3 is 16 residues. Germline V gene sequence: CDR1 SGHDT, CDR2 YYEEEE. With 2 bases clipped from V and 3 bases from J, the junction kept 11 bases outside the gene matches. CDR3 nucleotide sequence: TGTGCCAGCAGCTTTTTCGGTACGGGACAGATCTACGAGCAGTACTTC. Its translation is CASSFFGTGQIYEQYF.

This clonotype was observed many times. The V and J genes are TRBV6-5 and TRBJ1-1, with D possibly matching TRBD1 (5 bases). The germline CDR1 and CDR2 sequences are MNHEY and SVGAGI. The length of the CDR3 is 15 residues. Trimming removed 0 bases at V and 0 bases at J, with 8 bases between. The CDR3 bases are TGTGCCAGCAGTTACTCCTCGGGGCTGAACACTGAAGCTTTCTTT. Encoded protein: CASSYSSGLNTEAFF.

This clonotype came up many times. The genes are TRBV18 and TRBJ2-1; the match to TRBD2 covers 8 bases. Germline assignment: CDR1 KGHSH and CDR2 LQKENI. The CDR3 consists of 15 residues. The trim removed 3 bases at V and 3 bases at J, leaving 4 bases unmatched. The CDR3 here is CASSPPGTSYNEQFF. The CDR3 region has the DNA TGTGCCAGCTCACCCCCCGGGACTAGCTACAATGAGCAGTTCTTC.

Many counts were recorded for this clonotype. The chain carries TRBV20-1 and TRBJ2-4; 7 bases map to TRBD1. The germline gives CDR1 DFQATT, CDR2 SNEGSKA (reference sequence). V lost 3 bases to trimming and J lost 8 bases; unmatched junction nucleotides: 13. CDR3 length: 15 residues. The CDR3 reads CSASTLGPQGDIQYF. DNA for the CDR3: TGCAGTGCTAGCACCCTGGGACCCCAGGGGGACATTCAGTACTTC.

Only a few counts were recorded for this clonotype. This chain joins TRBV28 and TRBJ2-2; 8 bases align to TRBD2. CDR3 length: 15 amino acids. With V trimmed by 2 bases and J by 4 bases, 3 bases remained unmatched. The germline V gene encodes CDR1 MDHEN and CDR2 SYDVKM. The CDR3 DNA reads TGTGCCAGCAGTTTAATCCTAGCGGGCACCGGGGAGCTGTTTTTT. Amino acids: CASSLILAGTGELFF.

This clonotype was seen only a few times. CDR3 nucleotide sequence: TGTGCCAGCAGTTTAATTTCTGAGCACTACGAGCAGTACTTC. Amino acids: CASSLISEHYEQYF. J is TRBJ2-7 and V is TRBV27, with D hard to call. V lost 2 bases, J lost 3 bases, and 11 bases lay in between. The CDR3 runs 14 residues. Per the germline V gene, CDR1 is MNHEY and CDR2 is SMNVEV (reference sequence).

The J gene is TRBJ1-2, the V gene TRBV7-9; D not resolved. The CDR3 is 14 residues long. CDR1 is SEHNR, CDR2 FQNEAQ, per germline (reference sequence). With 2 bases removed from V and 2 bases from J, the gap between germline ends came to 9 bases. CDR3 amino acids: CASSLLAANYGYTF. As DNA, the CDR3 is TGTGCCAGCAGCTTACTGGCGGCGAACTATGGCTACACCTTC.

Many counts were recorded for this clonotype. The CDR3 nucleotides are TGTGCCTGGAGAGCCTTTGGTTACTTGGGCACAGATACGCAGTATTTT. It encodes CAWRAFGYLGTDTQYF. The rearrangement uses TRBV30 and TRBJ2-3; no definite D call. V gave up 3 bases and J gave up 1 base, with 17 bases separating them. The CDR3 spans 16 residues. The germline gives CDR1 GTSNPN, CDR2 SVGIG (reference sequence).

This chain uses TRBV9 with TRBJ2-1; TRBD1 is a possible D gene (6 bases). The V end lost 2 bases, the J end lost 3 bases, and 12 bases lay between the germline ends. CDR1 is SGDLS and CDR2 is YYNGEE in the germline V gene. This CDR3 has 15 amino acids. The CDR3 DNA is TGTGCCAGCAGCGTCAGCAGGGGCCTCTACAATGAGCAGTTCTTC. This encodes CASSVSRGLYNEQFF.